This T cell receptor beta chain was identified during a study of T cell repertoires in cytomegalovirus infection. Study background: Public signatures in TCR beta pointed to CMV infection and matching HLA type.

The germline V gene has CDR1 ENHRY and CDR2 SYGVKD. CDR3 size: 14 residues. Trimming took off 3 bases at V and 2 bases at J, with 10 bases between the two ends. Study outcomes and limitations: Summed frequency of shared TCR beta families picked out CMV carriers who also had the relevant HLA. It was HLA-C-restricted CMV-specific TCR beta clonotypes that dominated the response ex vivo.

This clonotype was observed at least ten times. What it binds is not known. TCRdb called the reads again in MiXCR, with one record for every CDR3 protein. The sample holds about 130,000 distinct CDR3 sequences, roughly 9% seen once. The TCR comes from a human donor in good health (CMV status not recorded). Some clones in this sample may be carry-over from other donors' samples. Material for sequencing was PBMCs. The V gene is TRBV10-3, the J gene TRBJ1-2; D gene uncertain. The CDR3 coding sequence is TGTGCCATCAGTGACGGGTCGGCAAACTATGGCTACACCTTC. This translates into CAISDGSANYGYTF.